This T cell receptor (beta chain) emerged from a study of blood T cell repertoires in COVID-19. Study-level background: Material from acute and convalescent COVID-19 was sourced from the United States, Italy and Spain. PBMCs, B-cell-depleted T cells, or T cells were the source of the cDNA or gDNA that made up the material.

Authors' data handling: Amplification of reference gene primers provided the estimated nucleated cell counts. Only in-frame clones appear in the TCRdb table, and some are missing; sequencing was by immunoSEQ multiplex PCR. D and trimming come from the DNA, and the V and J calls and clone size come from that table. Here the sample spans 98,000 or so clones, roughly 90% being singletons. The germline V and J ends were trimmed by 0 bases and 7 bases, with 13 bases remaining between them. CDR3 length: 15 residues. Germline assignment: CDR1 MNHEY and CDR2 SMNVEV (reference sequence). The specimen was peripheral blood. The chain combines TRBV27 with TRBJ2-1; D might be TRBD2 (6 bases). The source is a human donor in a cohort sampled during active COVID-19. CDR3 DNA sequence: TGTGCCAGCAGTTTATCGATAAACGGGGGTAATGAGCAGTTCTTC. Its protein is CASSLSINGGNEQFF.